This entry concerns a single TCR beta chain. This clonotype has ten or more counts. Its binding antigen is unknown. Base qualities are missing; no much larger clone stands one base away. These data are taken from a study of blood T cells in healthy people across ages (dated by TCRdb to between 2014 and 2017). Study-wide context: In model experiments, template switching captured roughly one uniquely barcoded TCR beta cDNA molecule for every two T cells. Age-related changes in TCR beta repertoire diversity were measured in the study by deep sequencing normalized with unique cDNA molecular identifiers. Donors were grouped into four age groups: young (average approximately 15 years), middle-aged (about 38), aged (around 56) and long-lived (approximately 81). To avoid experimental bias, donors of different ages were randomly spread across the sequencing lanes. Two additional independent replicas of 1 million unique cDNA reads from the same blood draw were analyzed for two donors (one aged 18 to 29 and one aged 80 or older). Overall results and qualifications from the work: Total diversity estimates from one million sequenced T cells were considered lower bounds and underestimates. As age increased, observed TCR beta diversity per million T cells dropped in a roughly linear way, and a significant reduction was already evident by age about 40. A strong correlation was found between observed TCR beta diversity and the percentage of naive T cells measured by flow cytometry. Conclusive comparison of naive and antigen-experienced compartments was prevented by the profiling of bulk unsorted PBMCs. Because donor CMV infection status was unknown, age-related changes in expanded clonotypes were potentially confounded. Compared with the aged group, the long-lived group had more naive CD4+ T cells, fewer expanded clones and increased TCR diversity, suggesting age selection.

Systemically healthy Caucasian individuals from Russia, approximately 39 in total and aged roughly 6 to 100 years, were included as donors. Approximately 9.3 milliliters of peripheral blood were collected from each donor into EDTA-treated Vacutainer tubes. Ficoll-Paque density-gradient centrifugation was used to isolate PBMCs, with at least 6.5 million per sample. Total RNA, at least 6 micrograms per sample, was extracted from PBMCs with Trizol reagent. For every donor, an aliquot of PBMCs went through flow cytometry to measure the percentages of naive CD45RAhigh/CD27high T cells. Receptors were amplified or captured by 5' RACE. The reads were generated on an Illumina HiSeq 2500. The second PCR ran for about 6 to 11 cycles and used a J-beta primer mix along with a sample-barcoded 5' primer. A unique molecular identifier was introduced onto each TCR beta cDNA molecule by a template-switch 5' adaptor carrying 12 random nucleotides. Each sample yielded at least 3 million CDR3-containing paired-end reads. The Mint cDNA synthesis kit, primed by a TRBC-specific oligonucleotide, was used to synthesize first-strand cDNA from all RNA. Following uracil-DNA glycosylase treatment, a first 18-cycle PCR with universal primers M1SS and BC2_uni_R was performed on all cDNA. In the paper's pipeline: For normalization, 1 million high-quality reads were randomly selected from each sample, with every read carrying a distinct molecular identifier. Reads with shared molecular identifiers were discarded instead of being binned into consensus sequences. MiTCR, run with a Q25 quality threshold and the strictest error-elimination algorithm, handled CDR3 identification, clonotype clustering and error correction. Lower-bound total TCR beta diversity was estimated with a nonparametric unseen species model using Euler transformation. The public reads were run again by TCRdb, first through fastp at Q25 and then through MiXCR, and only productive beta chains were kept. Under each unique CDR3 protein, matching rows form one entry showing the most common genes and DNA. The V and J calls were determined by TCRdb, not by the authors. The sample data list 800,000 or so distinct CDR3 sequences, and about 46% of these were observed just once. Around 18% of the sample is in the top ten clones.

Including the terminal cysteine and phenylalanine, the CDR3 comprises 17 residues. The kept DNA is CDR3 alone, 51 bases in frame from the first base. Compared with germline, V lacks 5 bases and J lacks 1 base; bases without a gene match: 7. Material for sequencing was blood. The chain is made from TRBV12-3 or TRBV12-4 and TRBJ2-3, with 12 middle bases fitting TRBD2. The receptor comes from a man of 80 years or more in good health. The CDR3 region reads CASSARTSGMGTDTQYF. The DNA sequence is given as TGTGCCAGCAGTGCGAGGACTAGCGGGATGGGCACAGATACGCAGTATTTT.